This T cell receptor (beta chain) came from a study of blood T cell repertoires in COVID-19. Whole-study context: Sample material is recorded as cDNA or gDNA derived from T cells, B-cell-depleted T cells, or PBMCs.

Seattle cases were enrolled at active infection and followed longitudinally. Original analysis: Amplified reference gene primers provided the basis for estimating nucleated cell counts. Some clones are missing from TCRdb's copy, which holds only in-frame ones; the method was immunoSEQ multiplex PCR. V and J calls plus clone size are reproduced from that table; the DNA served to infer D and trimming. Of some 70,000 clones in the sample, around 74% were seen once. The germline V gene has CDR1 MNHEY and CDR2 SVGAGI. There are 14 residues in the CDR3. The V end was cut by 7 bases, the J end by 3 bases, with 16 bases between.

What was sequenced was peripheral blood. V and J are TRBV6-5 and TRBJ2-7, with a weak D call TRBD1 (6 bases). This TCR derives from a man aged 60 to 69 with COVID-19, enrolled during active disease. This CDR3 reads CASTLTGLGYEQYF. The DNA for the CDR3 is TGTGCCAGCACCCTGACAGGCTTGGGCTACGAGCAGTACTTC.